This T cell receptor (beta chain) appears in the sequencing data of a study of CD8+ T cells in alopecia areata. The wider study: Recipients were approximately 7-10-week-old female C3H/HeJ mice grafted with skin from roughly 6-12-month-old C3H/HeJ donors with spontaneous alopecia.

RNA was isolated and reverse transcribed to cDNA, the sequencing template. TCRdb's copy holds only in-frame clones and misses some; the assay was immunoSEQ multiplex PCR. Listed for the sample are over 250,000 clones, none seen a single time. It was with CD4, CD8alpha, NKG2D, NKG2ACE and other markers that pooled cutaneous lymph node cells were sorted. Whole-study results and caveats: Sharing of TCRs across patients appeared less clear than in mice, possibly for HLA-related reasons. Clonality in lesional scalp, especially alopecia totalis/universalis, exceeded that of normal scalp. Among the cells sequenced in scalp samples are also the resident alphabeta T cells of normal skin.

This clone has a handful of counts. Its specificity is not known. The gene symbols are mouse symbols. From the germline J gene comes the end of the CDR3, since the read stops 4 residues before it. The identical CDR3 is also encoded by other nucleotide sequences in the sample. CDR1 is FNHDT and CDR2 is SITEND in the germline V gene (reference sequence). The CDR3 extends over 13 amino acids. Deletions cut 5 bases from V and 2 bases from J, with 9 bases between. The rearrangement links TRBV19 to TRBJ2-5; D is perhaps TRBD2 (6 bases). The specimen was CD4+ T cells sorted from a lymph node. The sequence was obtained from a C3H/HeJ mouse with alopecia areata. This line is of MHC haplotype H2-k. Here the CDR3 reads CASSPGLQDTQYF. Incomplete CDR3 DNA: TGTGCCAGCAGCCCGGGACTCCAAGAC.